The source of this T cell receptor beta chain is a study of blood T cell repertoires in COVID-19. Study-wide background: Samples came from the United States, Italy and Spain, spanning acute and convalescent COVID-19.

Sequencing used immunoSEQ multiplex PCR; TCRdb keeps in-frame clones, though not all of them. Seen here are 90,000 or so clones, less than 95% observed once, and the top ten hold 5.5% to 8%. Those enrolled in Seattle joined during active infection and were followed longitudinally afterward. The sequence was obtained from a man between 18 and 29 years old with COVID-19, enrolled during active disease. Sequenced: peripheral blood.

The CDR3 spells CASSITSGPERDEQFF. In DNA, the CDR3 is TGTGCCAGTAGTATAACTAGCGGACCCGAGAGGGATGAGCAGTTCTTC. The rearrangement links TRBV19 to TRBJ2-1, with 8 bases aligning to TRBD2. CDR1 is LNHDA, CDR2 SQIVND, per germline (reference sequence). The CDR3 length is 16 residues. The ends lost 2 bases at V and 8 bases at J; junction bases unmatched: 11.